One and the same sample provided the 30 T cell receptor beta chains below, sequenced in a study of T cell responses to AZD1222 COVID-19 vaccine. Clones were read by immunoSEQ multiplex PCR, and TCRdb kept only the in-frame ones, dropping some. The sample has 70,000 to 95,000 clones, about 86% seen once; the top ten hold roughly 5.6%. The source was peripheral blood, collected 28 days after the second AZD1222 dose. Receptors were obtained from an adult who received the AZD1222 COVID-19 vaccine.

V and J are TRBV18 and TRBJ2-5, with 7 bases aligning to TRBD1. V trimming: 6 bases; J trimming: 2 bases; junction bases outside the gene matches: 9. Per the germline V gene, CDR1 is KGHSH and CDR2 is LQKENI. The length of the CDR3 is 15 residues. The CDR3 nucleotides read TGTGCCAGCTCGCCCGAAAACAGGGGTCAAGAGACCCAGTACTTC. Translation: CASSPENRGQETQYF.

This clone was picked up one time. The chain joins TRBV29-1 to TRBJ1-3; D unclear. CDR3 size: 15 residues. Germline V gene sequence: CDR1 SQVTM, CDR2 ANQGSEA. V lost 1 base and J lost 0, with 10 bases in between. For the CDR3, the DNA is TGCAGCGTTGAAGGGTATAAAAACTCTGGAAACACCATATATTTT. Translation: CSVEGYKNSGNTIYF.

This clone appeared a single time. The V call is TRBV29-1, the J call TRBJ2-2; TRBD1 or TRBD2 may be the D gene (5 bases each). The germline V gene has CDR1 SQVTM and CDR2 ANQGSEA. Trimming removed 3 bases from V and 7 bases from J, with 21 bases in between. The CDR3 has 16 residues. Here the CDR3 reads CSVETHGAQAGGELFF. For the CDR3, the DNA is TGCAGCGTTGAGACTCACGGGGCCCAGGCCGGCGGGGAGCTGTTTTTT.

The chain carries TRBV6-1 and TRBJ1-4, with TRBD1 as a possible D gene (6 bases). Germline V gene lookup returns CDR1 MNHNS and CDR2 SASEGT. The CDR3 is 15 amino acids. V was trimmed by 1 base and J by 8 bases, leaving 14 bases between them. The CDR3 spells CASSEGVGGHEKLFF. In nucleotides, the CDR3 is TGTGCCAGCAGTGAAGGGGTGGGGGGGCACGAAAAACTGTTTTTT.

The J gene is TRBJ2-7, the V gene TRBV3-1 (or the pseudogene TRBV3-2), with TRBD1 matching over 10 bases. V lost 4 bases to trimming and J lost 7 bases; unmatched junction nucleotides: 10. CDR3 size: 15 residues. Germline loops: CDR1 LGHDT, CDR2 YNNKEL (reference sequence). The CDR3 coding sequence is TGTGCCAGCAGCCTTACCGGGACAGGGGTGGGGGAGCAGTACTTC. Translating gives CASSLTGTGVGEQYF.

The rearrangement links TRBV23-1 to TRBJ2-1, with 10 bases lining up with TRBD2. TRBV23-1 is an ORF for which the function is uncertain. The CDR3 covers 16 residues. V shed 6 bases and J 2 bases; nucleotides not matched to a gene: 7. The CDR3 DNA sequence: TGCGCCAGCAGGCGAGCAGCGGGGGGGCCCTACAATGAGCAGTTCTTC. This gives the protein CASRRAAGGPYNEQFF.

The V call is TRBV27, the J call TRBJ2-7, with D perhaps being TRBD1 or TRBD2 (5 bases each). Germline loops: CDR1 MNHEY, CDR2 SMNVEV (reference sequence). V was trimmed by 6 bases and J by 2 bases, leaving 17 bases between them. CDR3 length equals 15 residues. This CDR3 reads CASRPGAAGAYEQYF. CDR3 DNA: TGTGCCAGCAGACCCGGGGCCGCCGGGGCCTACGAGCAGTACTTC.

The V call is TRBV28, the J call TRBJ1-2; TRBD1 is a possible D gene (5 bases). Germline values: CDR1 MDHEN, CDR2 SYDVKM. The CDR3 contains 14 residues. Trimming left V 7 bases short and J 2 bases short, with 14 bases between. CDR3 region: CASTGRRANYGYTF. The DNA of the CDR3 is TGTGCCAGCACAGGGCGGCGGGCCAACTATGGCTACACCTTC.

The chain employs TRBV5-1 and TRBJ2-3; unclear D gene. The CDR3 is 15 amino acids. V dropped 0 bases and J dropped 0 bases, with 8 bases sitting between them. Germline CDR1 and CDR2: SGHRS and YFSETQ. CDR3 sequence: CASSLGPGSTDTQYF. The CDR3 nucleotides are TGCGCCAGCAGCTTGGGCCCGGGCAGCACAGATACGCAGTATTTT.

The CDR3, as DNA: TGCGCCAGCAGCCCCGGGGGGGGCGGGAGCAATCAGCCCCAGCATTTT. Amino acid sequence: CASSPGGGGSNQPQHF. This chain uses TRBV4-1 with TRBJ1-5; D perhaps matches TRBD1 (6 bases). V was shortened by 4 bases and J by 1 base, with 14 bases between the two germline ends. Looked up from germline, CDR1 is MGHRA and CDR2 is YSYEKL. The CDR3 contains 16 residues.

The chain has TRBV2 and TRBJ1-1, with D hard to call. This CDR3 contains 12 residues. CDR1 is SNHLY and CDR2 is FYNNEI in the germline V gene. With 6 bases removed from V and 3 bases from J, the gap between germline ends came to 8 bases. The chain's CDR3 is CASRALYTEAFF. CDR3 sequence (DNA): TGTGCCAGCAGAGCCTTGTACACTGAAGCTTTCTTT.

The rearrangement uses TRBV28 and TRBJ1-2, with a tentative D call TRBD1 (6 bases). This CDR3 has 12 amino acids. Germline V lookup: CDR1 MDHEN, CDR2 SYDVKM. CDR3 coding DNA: TGTGCATCGCAAGACAGGCCTTATGGCTACACCTTC. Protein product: CASQDRPYGYTF.

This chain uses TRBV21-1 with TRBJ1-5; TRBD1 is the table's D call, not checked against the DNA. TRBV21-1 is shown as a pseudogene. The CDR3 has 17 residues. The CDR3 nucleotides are TGTGCCAGCAGCAAAAGCGGGACAGGGGCCGACTTTGAGCCCCAGCATTTT. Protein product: CASSKSGTGADFEPQHF.

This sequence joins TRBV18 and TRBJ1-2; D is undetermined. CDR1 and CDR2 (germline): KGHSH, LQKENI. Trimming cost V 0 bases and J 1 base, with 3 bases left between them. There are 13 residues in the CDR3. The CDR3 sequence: CASSPPGNYGYTF. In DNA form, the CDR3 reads TGTGCCAGCTCACCACCGGGTAACTATGGCTACACCTTC.

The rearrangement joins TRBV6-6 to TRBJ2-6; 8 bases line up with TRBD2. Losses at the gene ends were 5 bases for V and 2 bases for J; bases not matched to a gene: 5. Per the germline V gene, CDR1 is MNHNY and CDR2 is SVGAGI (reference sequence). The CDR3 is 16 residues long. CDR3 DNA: TGTGCCAGCAGTCCCTCGGGGGGGCCTGGGGCCAACGTCCTGACTTTC. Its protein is CASSPSGGPGANVLTF.

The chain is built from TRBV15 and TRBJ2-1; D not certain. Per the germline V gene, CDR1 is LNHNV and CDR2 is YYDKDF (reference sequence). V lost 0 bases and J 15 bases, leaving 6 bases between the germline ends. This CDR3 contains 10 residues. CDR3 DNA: TGTGCCACCAGCAGAGATAGGGCGTTCTTC. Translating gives CATSRDRAFF.

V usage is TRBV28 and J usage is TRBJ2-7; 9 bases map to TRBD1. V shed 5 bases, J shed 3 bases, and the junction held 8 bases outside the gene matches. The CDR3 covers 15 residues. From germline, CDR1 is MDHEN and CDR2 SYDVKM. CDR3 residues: CASSPHGTGIYEQYF. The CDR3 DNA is TGTGCCAGCAGTCCCCATGGGACAGGGATCTACGAGCAGTACTTC.

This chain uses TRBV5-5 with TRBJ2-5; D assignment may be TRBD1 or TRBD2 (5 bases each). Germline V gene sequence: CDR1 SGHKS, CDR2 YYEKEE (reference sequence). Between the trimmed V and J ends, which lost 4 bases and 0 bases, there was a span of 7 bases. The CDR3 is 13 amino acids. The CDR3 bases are TGTGCCAGCAGCGGGACCGACCAAGAGACCCAGTACTTC. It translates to CASSGTDQETQYF.

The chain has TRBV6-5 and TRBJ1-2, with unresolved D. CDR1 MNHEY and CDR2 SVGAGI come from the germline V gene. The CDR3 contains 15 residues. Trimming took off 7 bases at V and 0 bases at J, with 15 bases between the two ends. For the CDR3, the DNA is TGTGCCAGCAAAAAGGGCCTACTAGCTAACTATGGCTACACCTTC. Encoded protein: CASKKGLLANYGYTF.

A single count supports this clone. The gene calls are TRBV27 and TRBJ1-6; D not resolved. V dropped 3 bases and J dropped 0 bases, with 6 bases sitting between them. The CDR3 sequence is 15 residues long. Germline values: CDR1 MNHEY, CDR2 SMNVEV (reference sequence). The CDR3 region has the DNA TGTGCCAGCAGTTTCGAGTACTCCTATAATTCACCCCTCCACTTT. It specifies CASSFEYSYNSPLHF.

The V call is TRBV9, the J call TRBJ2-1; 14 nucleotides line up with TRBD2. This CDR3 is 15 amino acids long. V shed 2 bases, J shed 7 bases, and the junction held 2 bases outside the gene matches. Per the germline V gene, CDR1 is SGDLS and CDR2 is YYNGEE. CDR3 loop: CASSVGLAGVNEQFF. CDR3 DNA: TGTGCCAGCAGCGTGGGACTAGCGGGAGTTAATGAGCAGTTCTTC.

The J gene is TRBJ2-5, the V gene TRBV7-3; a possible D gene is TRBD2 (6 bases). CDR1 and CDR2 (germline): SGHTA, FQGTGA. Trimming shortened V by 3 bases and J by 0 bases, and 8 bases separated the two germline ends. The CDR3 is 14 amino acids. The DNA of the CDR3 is TGTGCCAGCAGCTTCGGCGGGAACCAAGAGACCCAGTACTTC. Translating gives CASSFGGNQETQYF.

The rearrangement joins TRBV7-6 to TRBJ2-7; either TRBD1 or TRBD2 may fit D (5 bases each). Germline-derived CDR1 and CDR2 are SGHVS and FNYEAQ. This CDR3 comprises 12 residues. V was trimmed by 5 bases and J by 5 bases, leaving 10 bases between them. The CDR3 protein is CASSPLGDEQYF. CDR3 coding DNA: TGTGCCAGCAGCCCTTTGGGGGACGAGCAGTACTTC. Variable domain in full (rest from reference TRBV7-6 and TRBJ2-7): GAGVSQSPRYKVTKRGQDVALRCDPISGHVSLYWYRQALGQGPEFLTYFNYEAQQDKSGLPNDRFSAERPEGSISTLTIQRTEQRDSAMYRCASSPLGDEQYFGPGTRLTVT.

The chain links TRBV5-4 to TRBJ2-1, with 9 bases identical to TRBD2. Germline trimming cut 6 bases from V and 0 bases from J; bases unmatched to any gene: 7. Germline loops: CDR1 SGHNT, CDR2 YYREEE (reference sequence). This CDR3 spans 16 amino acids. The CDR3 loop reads CASTPSGRSSYNEQFF. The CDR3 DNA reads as TGTGCCAGCACCCCGAGCGGGAGGAGCTCCTACAATGAGCAGTTCTTC. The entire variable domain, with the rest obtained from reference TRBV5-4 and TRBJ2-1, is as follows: ETGVTQSPTHLIKTRGQQVTLRCSSQSGHNTVSWYQQALGQGPQFIFQYYREEENGRGNFPPRFSGLQFPNYSSELNVNALELDDSALYLCASTPSGRSSYNEQFFGPGTRLTVL.

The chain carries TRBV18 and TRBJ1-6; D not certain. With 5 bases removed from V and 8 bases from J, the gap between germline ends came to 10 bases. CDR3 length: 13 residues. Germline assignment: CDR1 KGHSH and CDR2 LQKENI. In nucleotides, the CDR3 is TGTGCCAGCTCAGACGGGTCAGATTCACCCCTCCACTTT. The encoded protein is CASSDGSDSPLHF.

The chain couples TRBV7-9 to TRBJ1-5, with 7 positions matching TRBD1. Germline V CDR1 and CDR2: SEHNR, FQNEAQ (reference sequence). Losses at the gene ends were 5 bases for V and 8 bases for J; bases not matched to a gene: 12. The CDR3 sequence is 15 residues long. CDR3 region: CASSLRDSPWEPQHF. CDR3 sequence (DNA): TGTGCCAGCAGCCTTCGGGACAGCCCCTGGGAGCCCCAGCATTTT.

CDR3 DNA sequence: TGTGCCAGCAGCTTAGCCACAGGGAACGAGCAGTACTTC. Its translation: CASSLATGNEQYF. V and J are TRBV7-6 and TRBJ2-7, with a weak D call TRBD1 (6 bases). In germline, CDR1 is SGHVS, CDR2 FNYEAQ. With 0 bases removed from V and 5 bases from J, the gap between germline ends came to 8 bases. This CDR3 is built from 13 residues.

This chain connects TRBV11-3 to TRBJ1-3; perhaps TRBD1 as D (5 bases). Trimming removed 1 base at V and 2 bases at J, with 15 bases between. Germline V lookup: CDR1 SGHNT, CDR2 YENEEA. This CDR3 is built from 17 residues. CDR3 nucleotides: TGTGCCAGCAGCTTAGGATCCGGGGGAAACGCTGGAAACACCATATATTTT. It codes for CASSLGSGGNAGNTIYF.

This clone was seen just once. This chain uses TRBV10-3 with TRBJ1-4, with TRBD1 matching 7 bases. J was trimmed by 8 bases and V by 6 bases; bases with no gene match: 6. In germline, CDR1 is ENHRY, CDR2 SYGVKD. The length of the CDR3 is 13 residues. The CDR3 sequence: CAIRDREGEKLFF. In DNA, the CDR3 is TGTGCCATCAGAGACAGGGAGGGGGAAAAACTGTTTTTT.

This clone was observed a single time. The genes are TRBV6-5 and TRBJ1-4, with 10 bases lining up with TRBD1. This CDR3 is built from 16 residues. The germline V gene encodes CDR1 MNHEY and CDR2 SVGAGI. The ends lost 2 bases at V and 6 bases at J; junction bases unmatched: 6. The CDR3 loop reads CASSYSRDRGDEKLFF. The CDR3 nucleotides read TGTGCCAGCAGTTACAGTCGGGACAGGGGCGATGAAAAACTGTTTTTT.